This TCR beta chain was obtained from a study of shared clonotypes between healthy human individuals. Overall study findings and caveats: There were few donors, and this limited the genetic and exposure-history diversity represented. The study found about 5% of naive CD4 clonotypes shared across four donors.

Germline assignment: CDR1 MGHDK and CDR2 SYGVNS. This CDR3 is built from 13 residues. Trimming cost V 4 bases and J 0 bases, with 6 bases left between them. Worth noting for this clone: No antigen is known for it. Different DNA sequences within this sample yield the same CDR3.

Genomic DNA (from each subset) was split evenly across several immunoSEQ plates. Libraries were prepared by immunoSEQ multiplex PCR; TCRdb keeps only in-frame clonotypes and omits some of them. The sample lists some 2,400,000 clones; about 94% were seen once. What was sequenced was naive CD4+ T cells sorted from blood. Subset denoted: CD45RA+ positively selected. The rearrangement joins TRBV25-1 to TRBJ1-1; no definite D call. This TCR derives from a man between 18 and 29 years old in good health. The CDR3: CASSGQMNTEAFF. The CDR3 DNA reads TGTGCCAGCAGTGGGCAGATGAACACTGAAGCTTTCTTT.